This note documents a single T cell receptor beta chain sequence. This specimen comes from a study of blood T cell repertoires in COVID-19. The wider study: The samples span acute and convalescent COVID-19 from the United States, Italy and Spain. T cells, B-cell-depleted T cells, or PBMCs provided the cDNA or gDNA that served as material.

Assay: immunoSEQ multiplex PCR; the TCRdb copy retains only in-frame clones and omits some. Of roughly 100,000 clones listed, 84% are singletons. J lost 0 bases, V lost 6 bases, and 1 base had no gene match. This CDR3 is 14 amino acids long. From germline, CDR1 is LGHNT and CDR2 FRNRAP. The sequenced sample was peripheral blood. J is TRBJ1-3 and V is TRBV12-5; TRBD1 agrees at 8 bases. The receptor was isolated from a man between 40 and 49 years old with active or convalescent COVID-19. The CDR3 spells CASGQGASGNTIYF. The CDR3 DNA reads as TGTGCTAGTGGCCAGGGGGCCTCTGGAAACACCATATATTTT.